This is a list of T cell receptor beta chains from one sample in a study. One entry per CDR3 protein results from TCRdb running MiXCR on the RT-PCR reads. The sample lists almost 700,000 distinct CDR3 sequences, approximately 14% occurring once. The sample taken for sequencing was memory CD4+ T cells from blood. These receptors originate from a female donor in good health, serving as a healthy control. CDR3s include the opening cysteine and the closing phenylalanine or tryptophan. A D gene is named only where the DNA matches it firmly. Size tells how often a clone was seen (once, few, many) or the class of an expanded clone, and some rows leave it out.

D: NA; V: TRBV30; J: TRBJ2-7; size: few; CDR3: CAWSGRAAYEQYF; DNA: TGTGCCTGGAGCGGGCGGGCCGCCTACGAGCAGTACTTC
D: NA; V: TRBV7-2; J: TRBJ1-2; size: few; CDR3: CASSPGRGIYGYTF; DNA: TGTGCCAGCAGCCCCGGTCGGGGTATCTATGGCTACACCTTC
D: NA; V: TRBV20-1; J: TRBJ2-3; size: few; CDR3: CSARPDSLIFLDTQYF; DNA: TGCAGTGCCCGCCCCGACAGTTTGATTTTTTTGGATACGCAGTATTTT
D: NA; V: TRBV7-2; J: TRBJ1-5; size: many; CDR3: CASSLAGLKHQPQHF; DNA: TGTGCCAGCAGCTTAGCAGGGCTTAAGCATCAGCCCCAGCATTTT
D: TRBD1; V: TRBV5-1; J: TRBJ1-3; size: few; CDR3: CASSLRQGAGGNTIYF; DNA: TGCGCCAGCAGCTTGCGACAGGGGGCTGGTGGAAACACCATATATTTT
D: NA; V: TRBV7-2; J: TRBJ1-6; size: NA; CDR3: CASSPGNREALHF; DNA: TGTGCCAGCAGCCCCGGCAACAGAGAGGCCCTCCACTTT
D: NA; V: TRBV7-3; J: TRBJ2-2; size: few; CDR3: CASSARPGTGELFF; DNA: TGTGCCAGCAGCGCGAGGCCGGGCACCGGGGAGCTGTTTTTT
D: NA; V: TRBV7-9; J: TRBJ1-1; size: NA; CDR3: CASNGGGANTEAFF; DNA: TGTGCCAGCAACGGTGGGGGGGCGAACACTGAAGCTTTCTTT
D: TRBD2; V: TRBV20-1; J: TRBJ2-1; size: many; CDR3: CSARGKTSGRYNEQFF; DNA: TGCAGTGCTAGAGGGAAGACTAGCGGGCGCTACAATGAGCAGTTCTTC
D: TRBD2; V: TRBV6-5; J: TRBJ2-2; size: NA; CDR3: CASSYSGLAGRRAGSGELFF; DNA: TGTGCCAGCAGTTACTCGGGACTAGCGGGACGAAGGGCGGGGTCCGGGGAGCTGTTTTTT
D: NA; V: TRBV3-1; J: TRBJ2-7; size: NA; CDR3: CASSQVSSGNEQYF; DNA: TGTGCCAGCAGCCAAGTTTCTTCGGGCAACGAGCAGTACTTC
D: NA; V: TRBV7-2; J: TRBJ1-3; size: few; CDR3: CASSLHNTIYF; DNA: TGTGCCAGCAGCTTGCATAACACCATATATTTT
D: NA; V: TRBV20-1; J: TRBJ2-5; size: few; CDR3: CSARDTTRAGETQYF; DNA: TGCAGTGCTAGAGATACGACGCGGGCTGGTGAGACCCAGTACTTC
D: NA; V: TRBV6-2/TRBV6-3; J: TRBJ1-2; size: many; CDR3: CASSYSSGNYGYTF; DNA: TGTGCCAGCAGTTACTCGTCGGGGAACTATGGCTACACCTTC
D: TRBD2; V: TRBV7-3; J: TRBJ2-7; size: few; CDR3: CASSSSGTRGEQYF; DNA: TGTGCCAGCAGCTCATCCGGGACTAGGGGTGAGCAGTACTTC
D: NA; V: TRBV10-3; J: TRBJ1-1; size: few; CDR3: CAITQTGNTEAFF; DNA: TGTGCCATCACCCAGACAGGGAACACTGAAGCTTTCTTT
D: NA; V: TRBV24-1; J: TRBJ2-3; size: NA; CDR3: CATSDFSSGTQYF; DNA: TGTGCCACCAGTGATTTTTCTTCGGGTACGCAGTATTTT
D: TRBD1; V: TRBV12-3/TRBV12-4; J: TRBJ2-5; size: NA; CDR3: CASSGDSGYGATQYF; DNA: TGTGCCAGCAGTGGGGACAGCGGTTACGGGGCGACCCAGTACTTC
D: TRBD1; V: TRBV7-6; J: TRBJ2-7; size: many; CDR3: CASSPTGQSYEQYF; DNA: TGTGCCAGCAGCCCTACGGGACAGTCCTACGAGCAGTACTTC
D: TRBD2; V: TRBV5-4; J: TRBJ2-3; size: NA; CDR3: CASSLRTSGRTDTQYF; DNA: TGTGCCAGCAGCTTGAGGACTAGCGGTCGCACAGATACGCAGTATTTT